One and the same sample provided the 28 T cell receptor beta chains below, sequenced in a study of graft-versus-host responses after intestinal transplantation. Using immunoSEQ multiplex PCR, the repertoire was profiled, and TCRdb retains in-frame clones only, with some absent. Of 15,000 to 20,000 clones listed, around 38% are singletons. Sequencing was performed on alloreactive CD4+ T cells from a mixed lymphocyte reaction culture, taken before intestinal transplant. Subset reported: CFSE-low proliferating T cells sorted from roughly 6-day pre-transplant mixed lymphocyte reaction (GvH or HvG direction). These receptors all stem from a human patient who received an intestinal transplant.

V usage is TRBV9 and J usage is TRBJ2-7; 7 positions agree with TRBD1. The germline V gene has CDR1 SGDLS and CDR2 YYNGEE. J lost 0 bases, V lost 4 bases, and 7 bases had no gene match. The CDR3 has 15 residues. The CDR3: CASSRRTGPSYEQYF. CDR3 in DNA: TGTGCCAGCAGCCGTAGGACAGGTCCCTCCTACGAGCAGTACTTC. Based on the CDR3 plus reference TRBV9 and TRBJ2-7, the full variable domain is DSGVTQTPKHLITATGQRVTLRCSPRSGDLSVYWYQQSLDQGLQFLIQYYNGEERAKGNILERFSAQQFPDLHSELNLSSLELGDSALYFCASSRRTGPSYEQYFGPGTRLTVT.

This chain uses TRBV7-9 with TRBJ1-4; D gene unclear. The CDR3 length is 16 residues. V dropped 2 bases and J dropped 0 bases, with 10 bases sitting between them. CDR1 and CDR2 from the germline V gene are SEHNR and FQNEAQ (reference sequence). The CDR3 is CASSLWAGPTNEKLFF. CDR3 in DNA: TGTGCCAGCAGCTTATGGGCAGGCCCAACTAATGAAAAACTGTTTTTT. Drawing the rest from reference TRBV7-9 and TRBJ1-4, the complete variable domain is DTGVSQNPRHKITKRGQNVTFRCDPISEHNRLYWYRQTLGQGPEFLTYFQNEAQLEKSRLLSDRFSAERPKGSFSTLEIQRTEQGDSAMYLCASSLWAGPTNEKLFFGSGTQLSVL.

CDR3 sequence: CASSSIQLIAYEQYF. The CDR3 bases are TGTGCCAGCAGCTCCATCCAACTGATAGCCTACGAGCAGTACTTC. This sequence joins TRBV5-6 and TRBJ2-7; no clear D gene. This CDR3 contains 15 residues. The V and J ends lost 3 bases and 2 bases respectively, with 15 bases between them. Germline V gene data show CDR1 as SGHDT and CDR2 as YYEEEE.

The chain carries TRBV7-8 and TRBJ2-7; D not certain. The germline V gene has CDR1 SGHVS and CDR2 FQNEAQ. The germline V and J ends were trimmed by 2 bases and 1 base, with 21 bases remaining between them. The CDR3 extends over 18 amino acids. CDR3 in amino acids: CASSLYGVGVRESYEQYF. The CDR3 DNA follows: TGTGCCAGCAGCTTATACGGTGTTGGGGTCCGAGAGTCCTACGAGCAGTACTTC.

For the CDR3, the DNA is TGTGCCACCAACCACCCAGGGGGGGTTTATGGAAACACCATATATTTT. This encodes CATNHPGGVYGNTIYF. The chain links TRBV19 to TRBJ1-3; 7 nucleotides agree with TRBD1. V shed 10 bases, J shed 3 bases, and the junction held 15 bases outside the gene matches. Germline CDR1 is LNHDA and CDR2 is SQIVND (reference sequence). The CDR3 has 16 amino acids.

The J gene is TRBJ1-2, the V gene TRBV29-1, with 7 bases that match TRBD1. V gave up 6 bases and J gave up 4 bases; unmatched junction bases: 5. This CDR3 has 12 residues. CDR1 is SQVTM and CDR2 is ANQGSEA in the germline V gene. CDR3 nucleotides: TGCAGCGTCACGGGACAGTTCTATGGCTACACCTTC. It specifies CSVTGQFYGYTF. Filled out from reference TRBV29-1 and TRBJ1-2, the complete variable domain reads SAVISQKPSRDICQRGTSLTIQCQVDSQVTMMFWYRQQPGQSLTLIATANQGSEATYESGFVIDKFPISRPNLTFSTLTVSNMSPEDSSIYLCSVTGQFYGYTFGSGTRLTVV.

The V and J genes are TRBV18 and TRBJ2-4; D possibly matches TRBD1 or TRBD2 (6 bases each). Trimming removed 6 bases from V and 0 bases from J, with 15 bases in between. CDR1 is KGHSH and CDR2 is LQKENI in the germline V gene. CDR3 length: 16 residues. In DNA form, the CDR3 reads TGTGCCAGCTCTCCCAGAGGGGGGATAGCCAAAAACATTCAGTACTTC. It is translated as CASSPRGGIAKNIQYF.

The chain has TRBV5-1 and TRBJ2-1, with D maybe TRBD1 (6 bases). Germline V gene data show CDR1 as SGHRS and CDR2 as YFSETQ. V dropped 0 bases and J dropped 6 bases, with 19 bases sitting between them. CDR3 length equals 17 residues. Written as DNA, the CDR3 is TGCGCCAGCAGCTTGGGGGGCAACAGGGTGCCTGGCAATGAGCAGTTCTTC. Its protein is CASSLGGNRVPGNEQFF.

The chain uses TRBV27 and TRBJ2-5; TRBD2 is a possible D gene (6 bases). Per germline, CDR1 MNHEY and CDR2 SMNVEV (reference sequence). With 2 bases removed from V and 5 bases from J, the gap between germline ends came to 15 bases. This CDR3 has 15 amino acids. The CDR3 here is CASSLGGVARETQYF. The CDR3 DNA reads TGTGCCAGCAGTTTAGGAGGGGTAGCCCGGGAGACCCAGTACTTC.

V and J are TRBV21-1 and TRBJ1-5. TRBV21-1 is a pseudogene segment. This CDR3 comprises 16 residues. CDR3 region: CASSKSLGEGDQPQHF. Here the CDR3 DNA reads TGTGCCAGCAGCAAAAGCCTCGGGGAGGGAGATCAGCCCCAGCATTTT.

This clone is judged medium-sized. V usage is TRBV7-9 and J usage is TRBJ1-2, with 12 bases matching TRBD1. CDR3 size: 14 residues. From germline, CDR1 is SEHNR and CDR2 FQNEAQ (reference sequence). The ends lost 5 bases at V and 4 bases at J; junction bases unmatched: 2. This chain's CDR3 is CASSRGQGAYGYTF. DNA for the CDR3: TGTGCCAGCAGCCGGGGACAGGGGGCCTATGGCTACACCTTC.

The rearrangement links TRBV18 to TRBJ1-4, with TRBD1 matching 10 bases. This CDR3 spans 14 amino acids. Germline CDR1 KGHSH, CDR2 LQKENI. Losses at the gene ends were 2 bases for V and 8 bases for J; bases not matched to a gene: 2. CDR3 sequence: CASSPGTGEEKLFF. The CDR3 DNA follows: TGTGCCAGCTCACCAGGGACAGGGGAGGAAAAACTGTTTTTT.

This clone was seen a handful of times. V and J are TRBV11-2 and TRBJ1-2, with 12 bases that match TRBD1. This CDR3 is built from 18 residues. V was pared by 4 bases and J by 2 bases, with 11 bases of the junction left unmatched. The V gene's germline CDR1 is SGHAT and CDR2 FQNNGV. The CDR3 loop reads CASSSQPGQGAGNYGYTF. CDR3 nucleotides: TGTGCCAGCAGCTCCCAACCGGGACAGGGGGCGGGAAACTATGGCTACACCTTC.

This clone has a handful of counts. The V call is TRBV6-5, the J call TRBJ2-5; maybe TRBD1 (5 bases). Germline CDR1 is MNHEY and CDR2 is SVGAGI. Trimming pared 5 bases from V and 10 bases from J, leaving 14 bases between. This CDR3 is 12 amino acids long. The CDR3 is CASSEGVSNQYF. The CDR3 coding sequence is TGTGCCAGCAGTGAAGGGGTTAGTAACCAGTACTTC.

This clone was observed a few times. The genes are TRBV10-3 and TRBJ2-2; the D gene could be TRBD1 or TRBD2 (6 bases each). CDR1 ENHRY and CDR2 SYGVKD come from the germline V gene. This CDR3 spans 14 amino acids. V was cut by 10 bases and J by 5 bases, with 17 bases left in between. The CDR3 bases are TGTGCCACCGGAGATAGGGGGGTTACCGGGGAGCTGTTTTTT. Translation: CATGDRGVTGELFF.

The table lists this clone with a few counts. V and J are TRBV6-6 and TRBJ2-3; weak D call: TRBD2 (6 bases). V lost 7 bases and J 6 bases, leaving 17 bases between the germline ends. Germline assignment: CDR1 MNHNY and CDR2 SVGAGI (reference sequence). The CDR3 consists of 14 residues. CDR3 DNA: TGTGCCAGCACGGTTCCAGGGAGGCGGGATACGCAGTATTTT. It codes for CASTVPGRRDTQYF.

This clone occurred a few times. V gene TRBV10-3 combines with J gene TRBJ1-1; D not resolved. CDR1 is ENHRY, CDR2 SYGVKD, per germline. This CDR3 comprises 14 residues. V dropped 5 bases and J dropped 6 bases, with 16 bases sitting between them. The CDR3 loop reads CAISNGKSIAEAFF. The CDR3 DNA reads as TGTGCCATCAGTAACGGCAAGAGTATCGCTGAAGCTTTCTTT.

J is TRBJ2-2 and V is TRBV11-2, with 10 bases aligning to TRBD1. Germline CDR1 SGHAT, CDR2 FQNNGV. The CDR3 loop spans 16 amino acids. Germline trimming cut 5 bases from V and 4 bases from J; bases unmatched to any gene: 7. This chain's CDR3 is CASSRGTGAFTGELFF. CDR3 coding DNA: TGTGCCAGCAGCCGCGGGACAGGGGCGTTCACCGGGGAGCTGTTTTTT.

This clone was recorded a few times. The J gene is TRBJ2-7, the V gene TRBV5-1; D is unclear. CDR3 length: 11 residues. Germline loops: CDR1 SGHRS, CDR2 YFSETQ. V was clipped by 4 bases and J by 3 bases, with 5 bases between them. The CDR3 sequence is CASSPSYEQYF. CDR3 bases: TGCGCCAGCAGCCCAAGCTACGAGCAGTACTTC.

This clone was counted a few times. The chain links TRBV6-5 to TRBJ1-5; the D gene is possibly TRBD1 (5 bases). Trimming took off 6 bases at V and 4 bases at J, with 10 bases between the two ends. The CDR3 consists of 13 residues. Germline assignment: CDR1 MNHEY and CDR2 SVGAGI. CDR3 amino acids: CASSRGVNQPQHF. Here the CDR3 DNA reads TGTGCCAGCAGCCGAGGGGTTAATCAGCCCCAGCATTTT.

This clone was seen a handful of times. The rearrangement joins TRBV5-1 to TRBJ2-3; D call uncertain. V lost 0 bases to trimming and J lost 6 bases, with 8 bases between them. The CDR3 sequence is 13 residues long. Germline V gene lookup returns CDR1 SGHRS and CDR2 YFSETQ. The CDR3 nucleotides read TGCGCCAGCAGCTTGGGGAAACCGGATACGCAGTATTTT. Its protein is CASSLGKPDTQYF.

This chain connects TRBV6-5 to TRBJ2-1; no definite D call. Germline V gives CDR1 MNHEY, CDR2 SVGAGI. The V gene lost 5 bases and the J gene lost 7 bases, with 15 bases spanning the gap. This CDR3 contains 14 residues. The CDR3 bases are TGTGCCAGCAGTCAACACCAACCTGGAAATGAGCAGTTCTTC. This codes for CASSQHQPGNEQFF.

This chain uses TRBV19 with TRBJ1-6; D not resolved. V shed 7 bases and J shed 7 bases, with 17 bases lying between them. CDR1 is LNHDA, CDR2 SQIVND, per germline (reference sequence). The CDR3 covers 15 residues. The CDR3 coding sequence is TGTGCCAGTACTGACTTCACTGGGCGCAATTCACCCCTCCACTTT. It specifies CASTDFTGRNSPLHF.

This sequence joins TRBV18 and TRBJ1-1, with 8 bases identical to TRBD1. CDR1 and CDR2 (germline): KGHSH, LQKENI. There are 13 residues in the CDR3. V trimming: 3 bases; J trimming: 7 bases; junction bases outside the gene matches: 4. The CDR3 is CASSPDRAIEAFF. The CDR3 nucleotides read TGTGCCAGCTCACCGGACAGGGCTATTGAAGCTTTCTTT.

V and J are TRBV5-4 and TRBJ1-6; maybe TRBD1 (5 bases). V lost 3 bases, J lost 7 bases, and 17 bases lay in between. From germline, CDR1 is SGHNT and CDR2 YYREEE (reference sequence). The CDR3 contains 16 residues. CDR3 bases: TGTGCCAGCAGCTCGGGGGGTGGCAGAGTAAATTCACCCCTCCACTTT. Encoded protein: CASSSGGGRVNSPLHF.

In its sample, this clone was seen once. The chain combines TRBV6-1 with TRBJ2-1, with D uncertain. Germline CDR1 is MNHNS and CDR2 is SASEGT. The CDR3 consists of 13 residues. Trimming cost V 5 bases and J 5 bases, with 10 bases left between them. CDR3 nucleotides: TGTGCCAGCAGTCAAAGGAGAAACAATGAGCAGTTCTTC. Protein sequence: CASSQRRNNEQFF.

The chain is built from TRBV6-5 and TRBJ2-1; D gene unclear. Trimming removed 2 bases at V and 7 bases at J, with 9 bases between. This CDR3 is 13 amino acids long. The germline V gene encodes CDR1 MNHEY and CDR2 SVGAGI. As DNA, the CDR3 is TGTGCCAGCAGTTACGTCTCCCGAAATGAGCAGTTCTTC. This sequence encodes CASSYVSRNEQFF.

This clone was observed a handful of times. V is TRBV5-1 and J is TRBJ2-1; D is possibly TRBD2 (6 bases). The CDR3 is 14 residues long. Germline V gene data show CDR1 as SGHRS and CDR2 as YFSETQ. The V end was cut by 1 base, the J end by 4 bases, with 9 bases between. The CDR3 here is CASSLSGLYNEQFF. CDR3 in DNA: TGCGCCAGCAGCTTGTCGGGACTGTACAATGAGCAGTTCTTC.